Below are 21 T cell receptor beta chains sequenced from a single sample in a study of blood T cell repertoires in COVID-19. Libraries were prepared by immunoSEQ multiplex PCR; TCRdb keeps only in-frame clonotypes and omits some of them. The table lists fewer than 250,000 clones, about four fifths of them singletons. The sequenced material came from peripheral blood. These receptors were collected from a woman in her 70s with acute or convalescent COVID-19.

The V and J genes are TRBV19 and TRBJ2-7; TRBD1 matches 10 bases. After removal of 5 bases from V and 7 bases from J, the junction contained 5 bases not matched to a gene. The CDR3 runs 13 residues. The germline V gene has CDR1 LNHDA and CDR2 SQIVND (reference sequence). The CDR3 region has the DNA TGTGCCAGTAGTCCCGGACAGGGGGGAGAGCAGTACTTC. Translating gives CASSPGQGGEQYF.

The rearrangement links TRBV23-1 to TRBJ1-5; 8 nucleotides match TRBD1. TRBV23-1 carries the ORF label, with uncertain function. CDR3 length equals 16 residues. V gave up 3 bases and J gave up 4 bases; unmatched junction bases: 8. This CDR3 is CASSHPTGQDNQPQHF. As DNA, the CDR3 is TGCGCCAGCAGTCATCCGACGGGACAGGATAATCAGCCCCAGCATTTT.

The chain uses TRBV29-1 and TRBJ1-1; D is unclear. This CDR3 is built from 15 residues. V was pared by 8 bases and J by 2 bases, with 21 bases between. CDR1 is SQVTM and CDR2 is ANQGSEA in the germline V gene. Here the CDR3 reads CSTILIARGNTEAFF. CDR3 coding DNA: TGCAGCACTATTCTGATAGCGCGAGGCAACACTGAAGCTTTCTTT.

The V call is TRBV5-1, the J call TRBJ1-2; 8 bases fit TRBD1. The CDR3 covers 13 residues. CDR1 is SGHRS and CDR2 is YFSETQ in the germline V gene. The trim removed 5 bases at V and 6 bases at J, leaving 6 bases unmatched. The CDR3: CASRLGQGDGYTF. DNA for the CDR3: TGCGCCAGCAGGCTAGGACAGGGTGATGGCTACACCTTC.

On this clone: Sequence at one end of the junction differs from germline and may be a read error. The gene calls are TRBV30 and TRBJ2-2; maybe TRBD1 (6 bases). The length of the CDR3 is 13 residues. Germline loops: CDR1 GTSNPN, CDR2 SVGIG (reference sequence). CDR3 loop: CAWSLQGTGELFF. DNA of the CDR3: TGCGCCTGGAGTCTACAGGGAACCGGGGAGCTGTTTTTT.

This clone was observed once. The rearrangement joins TRBV5-4 to TRBJ2-7; 8 nucleotides agree with TRBD1. Germline V gene lookup returns CDR1 SGHNT and CDR2 YYREEE (reference sequence). This CDR3 comprises 16 residues. J was trimmed by 3 bases and V by 0 bases; bases with no gene match: 8. The CDR3 nucleotides are TGTGCCAGCAGCTTGGGAACAGGGGGAAGCGGCTACGAGCAGTACTTC. It encodes CASSLGTGGSGYEQYF.

J is TRBJ1-2 and V is TRBV6-5; D possibly corresponds to TRBD1 (6 bases). CDR1 is MNHEY, CDR2 SVGAGI, per germline. This CDR3 spans 12 amino acids. Between the trimmed V and J ends, which lost 6 bases and 2 bases, there was a span of 7 bases. CDR3 nucleotides: TGTGCCAGCAGGCAGGGGAACTATGGCTACACCTTC. Its translation: CASRQGNYGYTF.

In its sample, this clone was seen a few times. The chain links TRBV19 to TRBJ1-5; maybe TRBD1 (6 bases). V lost 3 bases and J lost 3, with 9 bases in between. Germline assignment: CDR1 LNHDA and CDR2 SQIVND (reference sequence). This CDR3 is built from 14 residues. CDR3 DNA: TGTGCCAGTAGTATCGCAGGGGCCAATCAGCCCCAGCATTTT. Translation gives CASSIAGANQPQHF.

This clone was found a few times. The chain links TRBV27 to TRBJ2-5, with 12 positions matching TRBD2. Germline loops: CDR1 MNHEY, CDR2 SMNVEV (reference sequence). The V gene end was trimmed by 5 bases and the J gene end by 5 bases; junction bases not matched to a gene: 3. The CDR3 is made up of 14 amino acids. This CDR3 reads CASSLGTSGETQYF. In DNA, the CDR3 is TGTGCCAGCAGTCTCGGGACTAGCGGGGAGACCCAGTACTTC.

The V gene is TRBV5-1, the J gene TRBJ1-6; D is undetermined. This CDR3 is 16 amino acids long. Germline CDR1 is SGHRS and CDR2 is YFSETQ. Trimming took 2 bases from V and 0 from J, leaving 9 bases between them. The CDR3 reads CASSLRGISYNSPLHF. Here the CDR3 DNA reads TGCGCCAGCAGCTTACGAGGGATCTCCTATAATTCACCCCTCCACTTT.

The chain joins TRBV18 to TRBJ1-5; 8 nucleotides align to TRBD1. V shed 1 base, J shed 6 bases, and the junction held 8 bases outside the gene matches. Germline assignment: CDR1 KGHSH and CDR2 LQKENI. This CDR3 spans 16 amino acids. The CDR3 DNA reads TGTGCCAGCTCACCACGCACAGGGGGGGCAGGTCAGCCCCAGCATTTT. It is translated as CASSPRTGGAGQPQHF.

This clone was detected only once. The CDR3, as DNA: TGTGCCAGCAGTTCCCGGACAGGGGGCGTCTCAAACACTGAAGCTTTCTTT. This sequence encodes CASSSRTGGVSNTEAFF. The rearrangement joins TRBV27 to TRBJ1-1, with 11 bases matching TRBD1. This CDR3 has 17 amino acids. The germline CDR1 and CDR2 sequences are MNHEY and SMNVEV (reference sequence). V lost 4 bases to trimming and J lost 2 bases; unmatched junction nucleotides: 9.

The chain recombines TRBV6-2 or TRBV6-3 with TRBJ2-3; D ambiguous. V was shortened by 4 bases and J by 3 bases, with 2 bases between the two germline ends. This CDR3 is built from 11 residues. Germline CDR1 and CDR2: MNHEY and SVGEGT. The DNA for the CDR3 is TGTGCCAGCAGTTCGACAGATACGCAGTATTTT. Amino acids: CASSSTDTQYF.

In this sample, this clone turned up a few times. The gene calls are TRBV4-3 and TRBJ1-1; D possibly corresponds to TRBD1 (5 bases). The CDR3 loop spans 15 amino acids. Trimming left V 0 bases short and J 2 bases short, with 10 bases between. Germline CDR1 reads LGHNA; CDR2 reads YSLEER. In DNA, the CDR3 is TGCGCCAGCAGCCAAGATCAGGGAAGCAACACTGAAGCTTTCTTT. Translation: CASSQDQGSNTEAFF.

The chain couples TRBV5-1 to TRBJ1-3, with a weak D call TRBD1 (6 bases). The CDR3 sequence is 16 residues long. V was shortened by 5 bases and J by 2 bases, with 17 bases between the two germline ends. Germline lookup yields CDR1 SGHRS and CDR2 YFSETQ. CDR3 amino acids: CASSSRGGSAGNTIYF. DNA of the CDR3: TGCGCCAGCAGTTCTCGGGGGGGCTCCGCTGGAAACACCATATATTTT.

This clone was observed a handful of times. V and J are TRBV25-1 and TRBJ2-1; D possibly corresponds to TRBD2 (6 bases). Trimming shortened V by 1 base and J by 8 bases, and 15 bases separated the two germline ends. Germline CDR1 MGHDK, CDR2 SYGVNS. CDR3 length: 15 residues. For the CDR3, the DNA is TGTGCCAGCAGTGAATTCTCGGCAGGGAGGTATGAGCAGTTCTTC. Protein product: CASSEFSAGRYEQFF.

The chain carries TRBV5-1 and TRBJ1-3; possibly TRBD1 for D (5 bases). This CDR3 comprises 16 residues. Germline V CDR1 and CDR2: SGHRS, YFSETQ. Trimming pared 0 bases from V and 3 bases from J, leaving 13 bases between. CDR3 residues: CASSLEAGPGGNTIYF. In DNA form, the CDR3 reads TGCGCCAGCAGCTTGGAAGCAGGGCCTGGTGGAAACACCATATATTTT. Drawing the rest from reference TRBV5-1 and TRBJ1-3, the complete variable domain is KAGVTQTPRYLIKTRGQQVTLSCSPISGHRSVSWYQQTPGQGLQFLFEYFSETQRNKGNFPGRFSGRQFSNSRSEMNVSTLELGDSALYLCASSLEAGPGGNTIYFGEGSWLTVV.

This clone has just a few counts. V gene TRBV5-1 combines with J gene TRBJ2-7; no firm D call. The CDR3 contains 13 residues. Trimming stripped 4 bases from V and 0 bases from J, with 8 bases between. CDR1 is SGHRS and CDR2 is YFSETQ in the germline V gene. CDR3 amino acids: CASSPLVSYEQYF. DNA of the CDR3: TGCGCCAGCAGCCCCCTTGTCTCCTACGAGCAGTACTTC.

The V and J genes are TRBV4-2 and TRBJ1-6; no firm D call. Germline assignment: CDR1 LGHNA and CDR2 YNFKEQ. The CDR3 spans 14 residues. With 0 bases removed from V and 8 bases from J, the gap between germline ends came to 8 bases. Here the CDR3 DNA reads TGTGCCAGCAGCCAAGACAGTAGCTATTCACCCCTCCACTTT. It specifies CASSQDSSYSPLHF.

The rearrangement joins TRBV29-1 to TRBJ2-1; D perhaps matches TRBD2 (7 bases). Between the trimmed V and J ends, which lost 7 bases and 4 bases, there was a span of 11 bases. Germline CDR1 reads SQVTM; CDR2 reads ANQGSEA. This CDR3 is 12 amino acids long. CDR3 loop: CSDGGPYNEQFF. The CDR3 region has the DNA TGCAGCGACGGGGGGCCGTACAATGAGCAGTTCTTC.

The genes are TRBV2 and TRBJ1-6; a possible D gene is TRBD1 (6 bases). CDR3 length: 12 amino acids. Per germline, CDR1 SNHLY and CDR2 FYNNEI. The ends were cut back, 10 bases at V and 5 bases at J, with 9 bases in the middle. The CDR3 is CATQGNNSPLHF. In DNA, the CDR3 is TGTGCCACACAGGGTAATAATTCACCCCTCCACTTT.